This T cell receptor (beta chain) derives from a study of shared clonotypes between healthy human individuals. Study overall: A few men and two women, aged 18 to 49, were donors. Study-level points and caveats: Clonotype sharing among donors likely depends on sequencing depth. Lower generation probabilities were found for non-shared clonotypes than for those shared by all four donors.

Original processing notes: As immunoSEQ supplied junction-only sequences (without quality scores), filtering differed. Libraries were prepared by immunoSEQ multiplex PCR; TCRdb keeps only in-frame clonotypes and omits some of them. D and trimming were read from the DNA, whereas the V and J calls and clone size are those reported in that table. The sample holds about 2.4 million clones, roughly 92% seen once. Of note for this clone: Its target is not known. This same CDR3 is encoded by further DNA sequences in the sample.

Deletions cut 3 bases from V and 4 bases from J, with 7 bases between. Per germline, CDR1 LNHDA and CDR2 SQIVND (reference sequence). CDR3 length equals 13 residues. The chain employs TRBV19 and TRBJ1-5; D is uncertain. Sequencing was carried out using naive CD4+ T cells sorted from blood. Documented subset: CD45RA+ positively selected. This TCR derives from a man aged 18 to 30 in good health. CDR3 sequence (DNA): TGTGCCAGTAGTATCGTCAGAAATCAGCCCCAGCATTTT. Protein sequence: CASSIVRNQPQHF. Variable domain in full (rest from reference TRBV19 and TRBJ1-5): DGGITQSPKYLFRKEGQNVTLSCEQNLNHDAMYWYRQDPGQGLRLIYYSQIVNDFQKGDIAEGYSVSREKKESFPLTVTSAQKNPTAFYLCASSIVRNQPQHFGDGTRLSIL.